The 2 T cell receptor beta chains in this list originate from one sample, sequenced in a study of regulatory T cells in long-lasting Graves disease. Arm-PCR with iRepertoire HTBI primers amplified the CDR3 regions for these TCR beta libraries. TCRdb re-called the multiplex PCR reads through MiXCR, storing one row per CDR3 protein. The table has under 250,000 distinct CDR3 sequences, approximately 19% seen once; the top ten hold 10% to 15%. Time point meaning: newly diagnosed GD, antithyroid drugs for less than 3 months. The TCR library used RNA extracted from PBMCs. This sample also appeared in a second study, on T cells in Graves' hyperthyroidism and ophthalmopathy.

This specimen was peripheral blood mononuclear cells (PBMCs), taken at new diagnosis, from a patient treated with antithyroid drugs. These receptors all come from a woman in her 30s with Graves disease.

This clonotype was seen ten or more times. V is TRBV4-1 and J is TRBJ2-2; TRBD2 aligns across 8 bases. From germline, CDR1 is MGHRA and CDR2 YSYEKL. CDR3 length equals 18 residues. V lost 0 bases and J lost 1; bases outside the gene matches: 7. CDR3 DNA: TGCGCCAGCAGCCAAGAGGGACTAGAGGCGGTGAACACCGGGGAGCTGTTTTTT. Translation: CASSQEGLEAVNTGELFF.

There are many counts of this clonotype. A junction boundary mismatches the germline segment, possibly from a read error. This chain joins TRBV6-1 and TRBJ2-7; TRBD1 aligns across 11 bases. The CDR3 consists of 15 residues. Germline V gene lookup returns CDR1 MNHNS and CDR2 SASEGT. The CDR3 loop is CASRSRGQGALDLHF. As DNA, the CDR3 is TGTGCCAGCAGATCCCGTGGACAGGGGGCTCTTGACCTGCACTTC.